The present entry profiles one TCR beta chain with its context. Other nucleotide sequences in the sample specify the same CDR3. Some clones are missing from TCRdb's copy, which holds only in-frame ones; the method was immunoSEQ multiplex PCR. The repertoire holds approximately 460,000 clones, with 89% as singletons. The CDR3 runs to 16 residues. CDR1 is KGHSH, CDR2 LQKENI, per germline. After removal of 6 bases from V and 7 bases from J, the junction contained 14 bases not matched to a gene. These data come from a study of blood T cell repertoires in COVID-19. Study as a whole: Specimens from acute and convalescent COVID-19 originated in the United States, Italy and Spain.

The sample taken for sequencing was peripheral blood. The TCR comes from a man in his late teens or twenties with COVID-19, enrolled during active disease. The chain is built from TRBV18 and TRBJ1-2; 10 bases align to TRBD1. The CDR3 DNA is TGTGCCAGCTCGCCAGAGACAGGGGGCGTTTCGGGTGGCTACACCTTC. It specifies CASSPETGGVSGGYTF.